The clone carrying this TCR beta chain is medium-sized by share. The antigen remains unidentified. The Oncomine TCR Beta short-read assay sequenced DNA from cultured CD4+ T cells. Using the QIAamp micro DNA kit, genomic DNA was extracted from the CD4+ T cells that had been cultured. TCRdb passed the PCR reads through MiXCR, listing each CDR3 protein once. The sample lists approximately 9,000 distinct CDR3 sequences, more than 30% seen once, with less than 15% in the top ten. The data stem from a study of vaccination and CD4 T cells after COVID-19. As for the study in general: Collection of post-COVID samples occurred a median approximately 100 days after diagnosis, spanning a range of 35 to 161. Cellular stimulation was performed using overlapping spike peptides derived from SARS-CoV-2, HCoV-NL63, HCoV-OC43 and HCoV-229E.

The treatment is: roughly nine-day PBMC culture with coronavirus spike peptide pools or control peptides (ViraFEST assay). CD4+ T cells of the unexposed donor were collected before the COVID-19 pandemic (2011-2018). A negative selection step was used to isolate CD4+ T cells once culture had run for roughly 10 days. The specimen was CD4+ T cells from blood, cultured in vitro. This clonotype was obtained from a human donor in good health.

The CDR3 here is CSARWFGNQPQHF. CDR3 nucleotides: TGCAGTGCTAGATGGTTCGGCAATCAGCCCCAGCATTTT. The rearrangement joins TRBV20-1 to TRBJ1-5, with D hard to call. The CDR3 contains 13 residues. The germline gives CDR1 DFQATT, CDR2 SNEGSKA (reference sequence). V gave up 2 bases and J gave up 2 bases, with 7 bases separating them.